This T cell receptor (beta chain) was retrieved from a study of blood T cell repertoires in COVID-19. Study-wide background: From T cells, B-cell-depleted T cells, or PBMCs came the material, which was cDNA or gDNA.

Authors' methods: How many nucleated cells were present was estimated from reference gene primer amplification. Using immunoSEQ multiplex PCR, the repertoire was profiled, and TCRdb retains in-frame clones only, with some absent. V, J and clone size are those of that table, while D and trimming were read from the DNA. This table holds about 480,000 clones, roughly nine tenths found once. Sequencing was performed on PBMCs or T cells enriched from blood (not recorded which). This clonotype was obtained from a woman aged 60-70 years who had recovered from COVID-19.

The CDR3 DNA reads TGTGCCAGCAGCCCCCCCGGTGGCAGGGATACGCAGTATTTT. It is translated as CASSPPGGRDTQYF. The chain is built from TRBV9 and TRBJ2-3; no clear D gene. This CDR3 comprises 14 residues. Trimming pared 4 bases from V and 6 bases from J, leaving 15 bases between. Per germline, CDR1 SGDLS and CDR2 YYNGEE.